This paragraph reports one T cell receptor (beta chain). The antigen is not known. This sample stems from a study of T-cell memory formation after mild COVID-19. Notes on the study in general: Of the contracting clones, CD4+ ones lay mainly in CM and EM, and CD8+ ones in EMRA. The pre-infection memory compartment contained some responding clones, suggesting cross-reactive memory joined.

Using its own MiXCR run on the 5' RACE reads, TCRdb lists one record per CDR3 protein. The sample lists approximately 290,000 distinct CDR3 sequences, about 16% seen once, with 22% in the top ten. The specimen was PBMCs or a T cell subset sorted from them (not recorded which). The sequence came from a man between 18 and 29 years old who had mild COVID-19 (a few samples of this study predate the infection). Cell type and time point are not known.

In nucleotides, the CDR3 is TGTGCCAGCAGTCGGGACAGGGGTCGAAATCAGCCCCAGCATTTT. Amino acids: CASSRDRGRNQPQHF. The J gene is TRBJ1-5, the V gene TRBV6-5, with 10 bases matching TRBD1. J was trimmed by 4 bases and V by 5 bases; bases with no gene match: 5. This CDR3 comprises 15 residues. Germline CDR1 and CDR2: MNHEY and SVGAGI.